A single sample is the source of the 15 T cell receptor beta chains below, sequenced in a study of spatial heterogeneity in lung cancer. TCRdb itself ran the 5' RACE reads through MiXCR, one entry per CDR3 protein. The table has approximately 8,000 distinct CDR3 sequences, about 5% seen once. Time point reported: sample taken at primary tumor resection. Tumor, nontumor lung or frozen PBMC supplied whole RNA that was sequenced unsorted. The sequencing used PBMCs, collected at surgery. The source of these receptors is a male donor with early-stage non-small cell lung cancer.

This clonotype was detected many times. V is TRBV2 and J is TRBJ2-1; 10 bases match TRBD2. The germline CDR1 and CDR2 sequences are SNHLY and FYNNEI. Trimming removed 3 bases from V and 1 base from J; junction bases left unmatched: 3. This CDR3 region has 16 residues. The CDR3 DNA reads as TGTGCCAGCAGTGATCTAGCGGGAGAATCCTACAATGAGCAGTTCTTC. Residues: CASSDLAGESYNEQFF.

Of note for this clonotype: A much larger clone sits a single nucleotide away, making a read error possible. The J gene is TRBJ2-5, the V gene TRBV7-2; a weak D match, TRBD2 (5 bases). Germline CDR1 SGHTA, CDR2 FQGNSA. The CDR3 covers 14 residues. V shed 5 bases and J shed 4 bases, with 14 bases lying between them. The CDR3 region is CASSRGPSRETQYF. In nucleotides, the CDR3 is TGTGCCAGCAGCCGAGGGCCGTCCCGAGAGACCCAGTACTTC.

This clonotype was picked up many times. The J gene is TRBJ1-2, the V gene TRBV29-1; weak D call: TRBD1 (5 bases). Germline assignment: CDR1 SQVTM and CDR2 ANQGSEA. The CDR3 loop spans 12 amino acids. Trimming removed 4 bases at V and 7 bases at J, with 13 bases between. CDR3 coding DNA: TGCAGCGTTGTCAGGGAGACGAGTGGCTACACCTTC. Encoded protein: CSVVRETSGYTF.

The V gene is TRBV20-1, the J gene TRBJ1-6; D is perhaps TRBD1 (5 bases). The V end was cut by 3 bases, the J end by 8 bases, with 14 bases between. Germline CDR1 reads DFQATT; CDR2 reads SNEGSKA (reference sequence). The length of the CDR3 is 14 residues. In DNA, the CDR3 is TGCAGTGCTAGCCCAGGGAGAGTGGATTCACCCCTCCACTTT. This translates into CSASPGRVDSPLHF.

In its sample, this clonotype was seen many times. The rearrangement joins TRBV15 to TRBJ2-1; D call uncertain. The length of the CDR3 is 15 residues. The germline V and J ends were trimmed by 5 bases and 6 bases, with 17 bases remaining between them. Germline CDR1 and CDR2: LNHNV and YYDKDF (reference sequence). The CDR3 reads CATSDPGHRANEQFF. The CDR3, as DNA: TGTGCCACCAGCGACCCGGGTCACCGGGCCAATGAGCAGTTCTTC.

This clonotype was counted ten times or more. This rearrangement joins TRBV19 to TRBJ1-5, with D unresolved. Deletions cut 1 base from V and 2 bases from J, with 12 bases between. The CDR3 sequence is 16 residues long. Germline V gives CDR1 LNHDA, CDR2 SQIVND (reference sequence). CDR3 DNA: TGTGCCAGTAGTATAGGCCCGGGGATCGGCAATCAGCCCCAGCATTTT. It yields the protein CASSIGPGIGNQPQHF.

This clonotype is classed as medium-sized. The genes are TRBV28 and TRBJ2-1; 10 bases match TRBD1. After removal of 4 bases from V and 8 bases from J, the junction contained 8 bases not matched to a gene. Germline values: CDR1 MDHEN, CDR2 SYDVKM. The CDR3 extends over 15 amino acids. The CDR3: CASSSPGQGKDEQFF. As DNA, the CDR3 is TGTGCCAGCAGTTCTCCGGGACAGGGGAAGGATGAGCAGTTCTTC.

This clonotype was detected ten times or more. The chain's CDR3 is CSARRTGGGETQYF. The CDR3 DNA is TGCAGTGCTAGGAGGACAGGTGGAGGTGAGACCCAGTACTTC. The chain uses TRBV20-1 and TRBJ2-5; TRBD1 matches at 7 bases. This CDR3 is built from 14 residues. With V trimmed by 3 bases and J by 5 bases, 9 bases remained unmatched. Germline V gene sequence: CDR1 DFQATT, CDR2 SNEGSKA (reference sequence).

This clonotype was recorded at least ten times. In nucleotides, the CDR3 is TGCGCCAGCAGCTTGGGCCCATCACGGAGCTCCTACAATGAGCAGTTCTTC. This encodes CASSLGPSRSSYNEQFF. The chain recombines TRBV5-1 with TRBJ2-1; unclear D gene. CDR1 is SGHRS, CDR2 YFSETQ, per germline. This CDR3 has 17 amino acids. The ends were cut back, 0 bases at V and 0 bases at J, with 13 bases in the middle.

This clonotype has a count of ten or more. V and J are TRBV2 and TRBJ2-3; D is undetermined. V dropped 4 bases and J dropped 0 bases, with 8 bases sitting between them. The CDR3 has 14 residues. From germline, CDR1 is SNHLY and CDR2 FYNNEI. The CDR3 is CASSVGVSTDTQYF. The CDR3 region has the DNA TGTGCCAGCAGTGTTGGGGTTAGCACAGATACGCAGTATTTT.

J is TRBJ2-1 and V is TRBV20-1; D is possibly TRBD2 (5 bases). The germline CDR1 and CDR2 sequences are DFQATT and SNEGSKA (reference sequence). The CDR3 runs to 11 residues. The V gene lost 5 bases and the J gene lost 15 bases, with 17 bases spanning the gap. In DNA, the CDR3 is TGCAGTGCTGAAAATTTGGAGGAATGGTTCTTC. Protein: CSAENLEEWFF.

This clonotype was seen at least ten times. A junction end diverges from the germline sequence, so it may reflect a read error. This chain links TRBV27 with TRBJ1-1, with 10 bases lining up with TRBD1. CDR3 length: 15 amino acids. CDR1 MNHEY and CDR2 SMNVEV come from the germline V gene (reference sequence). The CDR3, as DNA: TGTGCCAGCAGTCCGACAGGGGGCTGGAACGCTGAAGCTTTCTTT. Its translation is CASSPTGGWNAEAFF.

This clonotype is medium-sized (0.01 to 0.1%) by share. DNA of the CDR3: TGTGCCAGCAGTACACAAGGGACAGGGCGTACTGAAGCTTTCTTT. Encoded protein: CASSTQGTGRTEAFF. The rearrangement joins TRBV27 to TRBJ1-1; 9 nucleotides line up with TRBD1. J was trimmed by 5 bases and V by 5 bases; bases with no gene match: 9. This CDR3 comprises 15 residues. Per the germline V gene, CDR1 is MNHEY and CDR2 is SMNVEV (reference sequence).

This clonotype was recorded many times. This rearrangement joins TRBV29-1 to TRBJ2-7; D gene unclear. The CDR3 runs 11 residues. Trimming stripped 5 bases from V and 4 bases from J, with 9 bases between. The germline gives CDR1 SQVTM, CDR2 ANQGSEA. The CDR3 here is CSVPVGYEQYF. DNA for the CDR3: TGCAGCGTTCCTGTAGGGTACGAGCAGTACTTC.

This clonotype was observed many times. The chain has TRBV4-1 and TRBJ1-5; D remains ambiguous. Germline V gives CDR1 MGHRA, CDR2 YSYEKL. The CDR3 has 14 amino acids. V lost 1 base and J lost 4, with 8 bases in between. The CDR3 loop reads CASSQVAGNQPQHF. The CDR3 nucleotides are TGCGCCAGCAGCCAAGTTGCAGGAAATCAGCCCCAGCATTTT.